The T cell receptor beta chain under discussion was sequenced for a study of blood T cell repertoires in COVID-19. Study-wide context: Sites in the United States, Italy and Spain provided acute and convalescent COVID-19 samples. Sources were T cells, B-cell-depleted T cells, or PBMCs; the material itself was cDNA or gDNA.

Germline V lookup: CDR1 SGHVT, CDR2 SQSDAQ. Trimming removed 5 bases at V and 2 bases at J, with 15 bases between. The CDR3 consists of 15 residues. This clone was detected once. In the source study's methods: By means of reference gene primer amplification, nucleated cell counts were estimated. Assay: immunoSEQ multiplex PCR; the TCRdb copy retains only in-frame clones and omits some. The V and J calls and clone size were taken over from that table, and D and trimming were inferred from the DNA. The sample carries tens of thousands of clones, approximately 86% recorded once. The receptor was isolated from a woman over 75 with active or convalescent COVID-19. Source material: peripheral blood. The J gene is TRBJ1-1, the V gene TRBV7-4; a possible D gene is TRBD1 (6 bases). CDR3 bases: TGTGCCAGCAGCCCCGACCGGGACAATAACACTGAAGCTTTCTTT. This gives the protein CASSPDRDNNTEAFF.